Each of the 24 T cell receptor beta chains below was sequenced from the same sample in a study of cytomegalovirus exposure and HLA in healthy donors. PCR used 60 Vbeta primers and 13 Jbeta primers. Only in-frame clones appear in the TCRdb table, and some are missing; sequencing was by immunoSEQ multiplex PCR. Here the sample spans over 60,000 clones, roughly 82% being singletons. The sample was PBMCs. These receptors originate from a man aged 70 or older in good health and CMV-seronegative.

This clone was observed a few times. This chain joins TRBV7-2 and TRBJ1-5; D call uncertain. Germline V gives CDR1 SGHTA, CDR2 FQGNSA. The CDR3 extends over 15 amino acids. V lost 3 bases to trimming and J lost 0 bases, with 9 bases between them. In DNA, the CDR3 is TGTGCCAGCAGCTTCTCAGAACATAGCAATCAGCCCCAGCATTTT. This gives the protein CASSFSEHSNQPQHF.

This chain connects TRBV7-2 to TRBJ2-1; no firm D call. The V end lost 5 bases, the J end lost 12 bases, and 17 bases lay between the germline ends. The germline CDR1 and CDR2 sequences are SGHTA and FQGNSA. The CDR3 extends over 13 amino acids. The CDR3 coding sequence is TGTGCCAGCAGCCTACCCCCCACTTATCGGCAGTTCTTC. Translated, it gives CASSLPPTYRQFF.

The chain uses TRBV7-9 and TRBJ1-5; D is unclear. Germline V gives CDR1 SEHNR, CDR2 FQNEAQ (reference sequence). The CDR3 runs to 17 residues. Trimming took off 5 bases at V and 2 bases at J, with 19 bases between the two ends. The CDR3 bases are TGTGCCAGCAGCCCTGGCTCGAAGGCCAGCGGCAATCAGCCCCAGCATTTT. Translation: CASSPGSKASGNQPQHF.

The chain couples TRBV9 to TRBJ1-1, with no clear D. Germline V gene sequence: CDR1 SGDLS, CDR2 YYNGEE. Between the trimmed V and J ends, which lost 0 bases and 1 base, there was a span of 13 bases. CDR3 length: 16 residues. Here the CDR3 DNA reads TGTGCCAGCAGCGTAGGGGCAGGTAATGAGAACACTGAAGCTTTCTTT. It yields the protein CASSVGAGNENTEAFF.

This clone was seen a single time. V and J are TRBV18 and TRBJ2-7; possibly TRBD2 for D (6 bases). V dropped 4 bases and J dropped 2 bases, with 21 bases sitting between them. CDR1 is KGHSH, CDR2 LQKENI, per germline. The CDR3 spans 17 residues. CDR3 bases: TGTGCCAGCTCACTCGGGACTTCGCAAGGAGGGGCCTACGAGCAGTACTTC. Translated: CASSLGTSQGGAYEQYF.

Only a few counts were recorded for this clone. The chain employs TRBV5-6 and TRBJ2-7; D is unclear. Trimming took 2 bases from V and 2 from J, leaving 11 bases between them. Germline CDR1 SGHDT, CDR2 YYEEEE. The CDR3 loop spans 14 amino acids. The CDR3 loop reads CASSLYTVTYEQYF. For the CDR3, the DNA is TGTGCCAGCAGCTTATATACAGTCACCTACGAGCAGTACTTC.

The chain employs TRBV19 and TRBJ2-3; D is perhaps TRBD2 (6 bases). CDR3 length equals 16 residues. The germline CDR1 and CDR2 sequences are LNHDA and SQIVND (reference sequence). The V end was cut by 1 base, the J end by 6 bases, with 17 bases between. CDR3 loop: CASSIGPGDSADTQYF. The CDR3 region has the DNA TGTGCCAGTAGTATAGGTCCGGGAGACTCGGCGGATACGCAGTATTTT.

This clone came up once. The gene calls are TRBV18 and TRBJ2-5; D may be TRBD2 (7 bases). V was trimmed by 0 bases and J by 4 bases, leaving 15 bases between them. Germline CDR1 and CDR2: KGHSH and LQKENI. This CDR3 region has 16 residues. CDR3 loop: CASSPPAGAIRETQYF. The DNA of the CDR3 is TGTGCCAGCTCACCACCGGCGGGGGCTATCCGAGAGACCCAGTACTTC.

This clone was counted only a few times. This sequence joins TRBV2 and TRBJ1-1; 8 nucleotides match TRBD1. Trimming took 6 bases from V and 7 from J; bases not matched to a gene: 7. Germline V lookup: CDR1 SNHLY, CDR2 FYNNEI. This CDR3 contains 13 residues. CDR3 residues: CASREGQDFEAFF. The CDR3 coding sequence is TGTGCCAGCAGGGAGGGACAGGACTTTGAAGCTTTCTTT.

This chain joins TRBV18 and TRBJ2-5, with 8 bases aligning to TRBD2. Germline V lookup: CDR1 KGHSH, CDR2 LQKENI. The CDR3 length is 15 residues. Trimming cost V 3 bases and J 0 bases; bases outside gene matches: 3. Here the CDR3 reads CASSPGLGYQETQYF. The CDR3 DNA reads as TGTGCCAGCTCACCGGGACTAGGGTACCAAGAGACCCAGTACTTC.

V usage is TRBV7-8 and J usage is TRBJ1-2, with D possibly TRBD1 on 6 matching bases. Germline CDR1 and CDR2: SGHVS and FQNEAQ. The V end was cut by 5 bases, the J end by 8 bases, with 15 bases between. This CDR3 is built from 13 residues. CDR3 loop: CASSRLDSRGYTF. The CDR3 DNA is TGTGCCAGCAGCCGCTTGGACAGCCGGGGCTACACCTTC.

The chain has TRBV5-5 and TRBJ2-7; D may be TRBD2 (6 bases). The CDR3 extends over 15 amino acids. Germline CDR1 SGHKS, CDR2 YYEKEE (reference sequence). Trimming pared 4 bases from V and 3 bases from J, leaving 17 bases between. In DNA, the CDR3 is TGTGCCAGCAGCCTCGGGTCTAGCGATAACTACGAGCAGTACTTC. Its translation is CASSLGSSDNYEQYF.

This chain uses TRBV5-1 with TRBJ2-3; D possibly corresponds to TRBD2 (5 bases). Germline V CDR1 and CDR2: SGHRS, YFSETQ. The CDR3 extends over 15 amino acids. V was clipped by 7 bases and J by 0 bases, with 15 bases between them. This CDR3 is CASRESATSTDTQYF. The CDR3 region has the DNA TGCGCCAGCCGGGAATCAGCGACTAGCACAGATACGCAGTATTTT.

The V and J genes are TRBV19 and TRBJ2-1, with TRBD2 identical over 9 bases. Germline V gives CDR1 LNHDA, CDR2 SQIVND (reference sequence). Unmatched junction bases numbered 15, after V lost 4 bases and J lost 8 bases. The CDR3 is made up of 17 amino acids. The CDR3, as DNA: TGTGCCAGTAGTAATAGGGGACTAGCACAAGCCCCCGATGAGCAGTTCTTC. Translated: CASSNRGLAQAPDEQFF.

The V gene is TRBV7-9, the J gene TRBJ2-1, with 9 bases fitting TRBD2. V lost 4 bases and J lost 0; bases outside the gene matches: 4. This CDR3 is built from 16 residues. Germline V gives CDR1 SEHNR, CDR2 FQNEAQ (reference sequence). The CDR3 loop reads CASSSNSGSSYNEQFF. CDR3 bases: TGTGCCAGCAGCTCGAATAGCGGGAGCTCCTACAATGAGCAGTTCTTC.

The V gene is TRBV9, the J gene TRBJ2-2; a possible D gene is TRBD2 (6 bases). V lost 0 bases and J 0 bases, leaving 12 bases between the germline ends. In germline, CDR1 is SGDLS, CDR2 YYNGEE. The CDR3 runs 17 residues. CDR3 in amino acids: CASSVAWRGANTGELFF. The CDR3, as DNA: TGTGCCAGCAGCGTAGCTTGGAGGGGAGCGAACACCGGGGAGCTGTTTTTT.

V gene TRBV19 combines with J gene TRBJ2-3, with 14 bases matching TRBD2. V lost 10 bases, J lost 7 bases, and 10 bases stayed unmatched. The CDR3 runs 15 residues. Germline CDR1 LNHDA, CDR2 SQIVND (reference sequence). CDR3 nucleotide sequence: TGTGCCACCAAGGGGACTAGCGGGAGCACGAATACGCAGTATTTT. Its protein product is CATKGTSGSTNTQYF. Looking up the rest from reference TRBV19 and TRBJ2-3 gives the full variable domain: DGGITQSPKYLFRKEGQNVTLSCEQNLNHDAMYWYRQDPGQGLRLIYYSQIVNDFQKGDIAEGYSVSREKKESFPLTVTSAQKNPTAFYLCATKGTSGSTNTQYFGPGTRLTVL.

The CDR3 DNA reads as TGCAGCGTGACAGGGGGCGGCAATGAGCAGTTCTTC. Protein sequence: CSVTGGGNEQFF. The chain has TRBV29-1 and TRBJ2-1, with 10 bases identical to TRBD1. Per the germline V gene, CDR1 is SQVTM and CDR2 is ANQGSEA. This CDR3 region has 12 residues. Trimming at V came to 6 bases and at J to 6 bases, leaving 2 bases not matched to a gene.

There are a few counts of this clone. The V and J genes are TRBV7-2 and TRBJ1-4; 8 bases line up with TRBD1. The CDR3 spans 18 residues. With V trimmed by 4 bases and J by 0 bases, 10 bases remained unmatched. Germline V gives CDR1 SGHTA, CDR2 FQGNSA. In DNA, the CDR3 is TGTGCCAGCAGCTCCGGACAGGGCCCCGTTGCAACTAATGAAAAACTGTTTTTT. This translates into CASSSGQGPVATNEKLFF.

V usage is TRBV4-1 and J usage is TRBJ2-6; D is perhaps TRBD1 (6 bases). The CDR3 is 16 amino acids. Germline assignment: CDR1 MGHRA and CDR2 YSYEKL. V lost 1 base, J lost 4 bases, and 11 bases lay in between. CDR3 DNA: TGCGCCAGCAGCCAAGGGTGGGGGCCCGGGGCCAACGTCCTGACTTTC. This sequence encodes CASSQGWGPGANVLTF.

The CDR3, as DNA: TGTGCCATCAGTGAGTCTACGCGTGCCACAGATACGCAGTATTTT. Protein: CAISESTRATDTQYF. This sequence joins TRBV10-3 and TRBJ2-3; D is ambiguous. The CDR3 is 15 residues long. V was trimmed by 0 bases and J by 2 bases, leaving 9 bases between them. Germline assignment: CDR1 ENHRY and CDR2 SYGVKD.

The chain has TRBV28 and TRBJ1-5; TRBD1 aligns across 7 bases. Germline V CDR1 and CDR2: MDHEN, SYDVKM. This CDR3 region has 15 residues. J lost 7 bases, V lost 5 bases, and 11 bases had no gene match. The CDR3, as DNA: TGTGCCAGCAGTCTGGGAACAGGGGAATACCAGCCCCAGCATTTT. Amino acids: CASSLGTGEYQPQHF.

A single count supports this clone. V is TRBV7-2 and J is TRBJ2-5; D perhaps matches TRBD2 (7 bases). Germline V lookup: CDR1 SGHTA, CDR2 FQGNSA. Between the trimmed V and J ends, which lost 4 bases and 5 bases, there was a span of 14 bases. This CDR3 is built from 14 residues. As DNA, the CDR3 is TGTGCCAGCAGCTCCCGGGGGGCCCGGGAGACCCAGTACTTC. This translates into CASSSRGARETQYF.

The chain uses TRBV7-2 and TRBJ2-2, with TRBD1 as a possible D gene (6 bases). CDR3 length: 14 residues. The V gene's germline CDR1 is SGHTA and CDR2 FQGNSA. Trimming shortened V by 2 bases and J by 6 bases, and 10 bases separated the two germline ends. CDR3 bases: TGTGCCAGCAGCTTAAGGGACACCGCCGGGGAGCTGTTTTTT. Protein sequence: CASSLRDTAGELFF.